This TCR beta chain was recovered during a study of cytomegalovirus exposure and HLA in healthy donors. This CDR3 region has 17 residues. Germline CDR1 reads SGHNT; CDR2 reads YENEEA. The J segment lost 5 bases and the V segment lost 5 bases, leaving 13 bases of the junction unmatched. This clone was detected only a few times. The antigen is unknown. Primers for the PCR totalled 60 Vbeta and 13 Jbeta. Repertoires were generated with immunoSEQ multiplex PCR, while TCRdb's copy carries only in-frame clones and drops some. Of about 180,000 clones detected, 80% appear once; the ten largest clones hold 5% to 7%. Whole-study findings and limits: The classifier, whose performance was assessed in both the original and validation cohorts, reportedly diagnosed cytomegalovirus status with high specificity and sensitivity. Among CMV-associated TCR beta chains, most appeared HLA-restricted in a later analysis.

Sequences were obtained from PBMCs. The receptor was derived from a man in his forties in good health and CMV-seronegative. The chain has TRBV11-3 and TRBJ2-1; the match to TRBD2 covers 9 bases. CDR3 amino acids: CASSPRRREGRDNEQFF. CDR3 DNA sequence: TGTGCCAGCAGCCCGAGGAGGCGGGAGGGAAGAGACAATGAGCAGTTCTTC.